What follows are 17 T cell receptor beta chains derived from one specimen sequenced in a study of blood T cells in healthy people across ages. The second PCR ran roughly 7 to 12 cycles with a sample-barcoded 5' primer and J-beta primers. TCRdb analysed the 5' RACE reads with MiXCR anew, one entry per CDR3 protein. Here the sample spans hundreds of thousands of distinct CDR3 sequences, 20% to 25% being singletons. The source material was blood. The receptors here all came from a man in his 70s in good health.

The chain has TRBV27 and TRBJ2-1; tentatively, D is TRBD1 (6 bases). The V gene lost 3 bases and the J gene lost 12 bases, with 12 bases spanning the gap. CDR3 size: 12 residues. In germline, CDR1 is MNHEY, CDR2 SMNVEV (reference sequence). The CDR3 bases are TGTGCCAGCAGTTTTCCAGGGGATCGGCAGTTCTTC. Translating it yields CASSFPGDRQFF.

This clonotype was counted between two and nine times. This chain links TRBV18 with TRBJ1-1; D possibly corresponds to TRBD1 (5 bases). In germline, CDR1 is KGHSH, CDR2 LQKENI. CDR3 length: 15 residues. Trimming took 3 bases from V and 6 from J, leaving 17 bases between them. The CDR3 sequence: CASSPGGAVGSEAFF. The CDR3 DNA reads as TGTGCCAGCTCACCCGGTGGGGCCGTCGGTTCTGAAGCTTTCTTT.

The gene calls are TRBV5-1 and TRBJ2-2; D might be TRBD2 (5 bases). This CDR3 spans 16 amino acids. Trimming removed 0 bases at V and 7 bases at J, with 16 bases between. Germline CDR1 reads SGHRS; CDR2 reads YFSETQ. For the CDR3, the DNA is TGCGCCAGCAGCTTGGCCCTTGAGCGGCCCGGCGGGGAGCTGTTTTTT. This encodes CASSLALERPGGELFF.

The J gene is TRBJ1-5, the V gene TRBV12-3 or TRBV12-4, with D perhaps matching TRBD1 (5 bases). V lost 3 bases and J 6 bases, leaving 9 bases between the germline ends. The CDR3 has 13 residues. The CDR3 here is CASSFPGAQPQHF. The CDR3 DNA follows: TGTGCCAGCAGTTTTCCCGGGGCTCAGCCCCAGCATTTT.

This clonotype was seen only a few times. J is TRBJ2-5 and V is TRBV18, with 7 bases aligning to TRBD1. V gave up 3 bases and J gave up 7 bases; unmatched junction bases: 8. Germline CDR1 is KGHSH and CDR2 is LQKENI. This CDR3 comprises 14 residues. The CDR3 DNA follows: TGTGCCAGCTCACCGACGGACAGGTGGGGGACCCAGTACTTC. As protein: CASSPTDRWGTQYF.

This clonotype was detected a few times. J is TRBJ2-1 and V is TRBV20-1; 9 nucleotides agree with TRBD2. V was pared by 3 bases and J by 0 bases, with 3 bases of the junction left unmatched. The CDR3 extends over 15 amino acids. Germline assignment: CDR1 DFQATT and CDR2 SNEGSKA (reference sequence). As DNA, the CDR3 is TGCAGTGCTAGGGGCGGGAGGGCCTCCTACAATGAGCAGTTCTTC. Amino acids: CSARGGRASYNEQFF.

This clonotype was counted a few times. The rearrangement uses TRBV20-1 and TRBJ2-5; 9 bases match TRBD2. Matching the DNA end better, TRBJ2-1 makes the J call doubtful. The CDR3 totals 14 residues. Germline V gene sequence: CDR1 DFQATT, CDR2 SNEGSKA (reference sequence). CDR3 DNA sequence: TGCAGTGGGGGTGGCCTAGCGGGATGGGGTGAGCAGTTCTTC. Its translation: CSGGGLAGWGEQFF.

Only one count was recorded for this clonotype. The rearrangement joins TRBV6-5 to TRBJ2-1; 10 nucleotides match TRBD2. The V gene's germline CDR1 is MNHEY and CDR2 SVGAGI. The trim removed 7 bases at V and 6 bases at J, leaving 6 bases unmatched. The length of the CDR3 is 14 residues. This CDR3 is CASTSGRVTNEQFF. Here the CDR3 DNA reads TGTGCCAGCACCAGCGGGAGGGTTACCAATGAGCAGTTCTTC.

V gene TRBV28 combines with J gene TRBJ2-5, with a possible D match to TRBD1 (6 bases). The DNA end is a closer match to TRBJ2-7, so the J assignment may be wrong. CDR1 and CDR2 from the germline V gene are MDHEN and SYDVKM. This CDR3 contains 12 residues. The CDR3 sequence: CATPTEGGEQYF. As DNA, the CDR3 is TGTGCCACCCCGACGGAAGGGGGCGAGCAGTACTTC.

This clonotype was counted a few times. V gene TRBV20-1 combines with J gene TRBJ2-5; possible D gene TRBD1, 5 bases. The J call is doubtful: the DNA matches TRBJ2-7 better. The germline CDR1 and CDR2 sequences are DFQATT and SNEGSKA (reference sequence). This CDR3 has 11 residues. In DNA, the CDR3 is TGCAGTGCGAAGACAGATTACGAGCAGTACTTC. Translation: CSAKTDYEQYF.

The chain couples TRBV21-1 to TRBJ2-1; TRBD2, the table's D call, lacks a check against the DNA. TRBV21-1 is designated a pseudogene. The CDR3 loop spans 18 amino acids. CDR3 amino acids: CASSNLLAGESAFDEQFF. The DNA for the CDR3 is TGTGCCAGCAGCAACCTTCTAGCGGGAGAAAGTGCGTTCGATGAGCAGTTCTTC.

The chain joins TRBV12-5 to TRBJ2-3; 11 positions match TRBD2. Looked up from germline, CDR1 is LGHNT and CDR2 is FRNRAP. V lost 2 bases, J lost 0 bases, and 13 bases stayed unmatched. The CDR3 covers 20 residues. CDR3 region: CASGLPHGTSGRSSTDTQYF. DNA for the CDR3: TGTGCTAGTGGTTTGCCCCACGGGACTAGCGGTCGATCTAGCACAGATACGCAGTATTTT.

J is TRBJ2-3 and V is TRBV20-1; D is unresolved. Germline CDR1 DFQATT, CDR2 SNEGSKA (reference sequence). The V end lost 5 bases, the J end lost 3 bases, and 9 bases lay between the germline ends. This CDR3 region has 12 residues. CDR3 in amino acids: CSARGPTDTQYF. In DNA, the CDR3 is TGCAGTGCTCGCGGACCGACAGATACGCAGTATTTT.

This chain uses TRBV4-3 with TRBJ2-3; TRBD2 agrees at 11 bases. V trimming: 4 bases; J trimming: 7 bases; junction bases outside the gene matches: 13. The CDR3 runs to 17 residues. The germline V gene encodes CDR1 LGHNA and CDR2 YSLEER. The CDR3: CASSLTTFSGRANTQYF. CDR3 DNA sequence: TGCGCCAGCAGCCTTACTACCTTTAGCGGGAGGGCTAATACGCAGTATTTT.

V is TRBV7-2 and J is TRBJ1-2; the D gene is possibly TRBD1 (5 bases). CDR1 and CDR2 (germline): SGHTA, FQGNSA. V was cut by 2 bases and J by 7 bases, with 20 bases left in between. The CDR3 totals 16 residues. Here the CDR3 DNA reads TGTGCCAGCAGCTTAAACTGGCGGGGGGGAAGAGGTGGCTACACCTTC. It codes for CASSLNWRGGRGGYTF.

The chain recombines TRBV4-3 with TRBJ2-1; 11 positions agree with TRBD2. Trimming cost V 2 bases and J 3 bases; bases outside gene matches: 9. Germline V gives CDR1 LGHNA, CDR2 YSLEER. The CDR3 totals 18 residues. This CDR3 is CASSQSPPGTSGYNEQFF. The DNA for the CDR3 is TGCGCCAGCAGCCAAAGTCCCCCCGGGACTAGCGGCTACAATGAGCAGTTCTTC.

This chain uses TRBV4-2 with TRBJ2-1; D not resolved. The J call is doubtful: the DNA matches TRBJ2-5 better. CDR3 size: 15 residues. Germline V gives CDR1 LGHNA, CDR2 YNFKEQ. The CDR3 reads CASSQDGKSQETQYF. The CDR3 nucleotides read TGTGCCAGCAGCCAAGATGGAAAATCCCAAGAGACCCAGTACTTC.